This TCR beta chain was retrieved from a study of cytomegalovirus exposure and HLA in healthy donors (dated by TCRdb to 2016 to 2017). About the study as a whole: An earlier analysis of approximately 590 of the donors reported roughly 300 Gb of sequence data and 120 million or so unique TCR beta sequences from 150 million to 200 million T cells. In the later analysis, no new phenotypic data were used to find candidate immune exposures; instead, reliance was placed on TCR beta sequences and their occurrence across donors. In a later analysis, previously published TCR beta repertoires from more than 500 donors were re-analyzed and high-resolution HLA genotyping was added so that TCR occurrence patterns could be studied. Among some 410 genotyped donors of the cohort, an average of approximately 240,000 unique TCR beta nucleotide sequences were sequenced per donor, about a sixth of them non-productive. Of the approximately 400 genotyped donors, approximately 82% fell in the genetic ancestry cluster associated with self-reported Caucasian donors. The study used immunosequencing to profile the T cell repertoires of 670 or so subjects and linked those repertoires to cytomegalovirus serostatus. Because of strong linkage in the cohort, roughly five DR-DQ haplotypes were treated as single units for association and clustering. Alongside the repertoire data, information on donor age, sex, ethnicity and CMV serostatus was compiled. The number of donors typed differed by locus, with about 629-630 for A, B, C, DRB1 and DQB1, over 500 for DQA1, approximately 580 for DPA1, and about 450 for DPB1. The study aimed to test whether cataloging public T cell receptors could reveal signatures of past pathogen exposure. An earlier analysis of roughly 580 of the donors used high-throughput TCR beta sequencing to judge whether each TCR beta V gene segment behaved as functional or pseudogenic. To predict cytomegalovirus infection status, the study combined high-throughput TCR immunosequencing, statistical association of individual TCRs with disease status, and machine learning. A separate validation cohort of over a hundred different subjects was used in addition to the roughly 640-subject first cohort. A later genetic analysis took genome-wide SNP genotypes for about 55% of the roughly 670 donors and used that subset as a discovery cohort. All discovery cohort repertoires had been generated using a single sequencing platform. An early release that covered approximately 600 HLA-typed donors contained approximately 290 gigabases of sequencing data and about 84 million unique TCR sequences. HLA typing covered class I and class II loci at four-digit resolution. Overall study outcomes, separate from this receptor: Immune exposure information for the cohort was limited to CMV serostatus. The 87-base-pair reads could not distinguish some IMGT-functional V segments, including TRBV6-2 and TRBV6-3, so those segments were excluded. The authors suggested that the approach could potentially be extended to other disease states and immunological phenotypes. A few of the identified cytomegalovirus-associated TCR beta chains were confirmed in vitro to be specific for cytomegalovirus antigens. A later analysis associated 15,000 to 20,000 TCR beta sequences with specific HLA alleles at a false discovery rate of 0.05. Broadly in line with IMGT annotations, most TCR beta V segments showed up in productive rearrangements about 87% or about 30% of the time in an earlier analysis of a few hundred of the donors. A further reported finding was that TCR beta sequences accurately predicted the HLA-A and HLA-B alleles for most subjects in the first cohort. Because counts were too low, roughly 16 rarely observed V segments, including chromosome 9 orphons, were excluded from the earlier analysis of some 590 of the donors. Presence/absence analyses assumed roughly uniform sequencing depth across donors, an assumption that may not hold. This cohort had only TCR beta chains sequenced, and the lack of alpha or paired-chain data limited which features could be detected. Most TCR sequences were seen in very few donors, while some public TCRs were found in many individuals. A later analysis found that most CMV-associated TCR beta chains appeared HLA-restricted, with HLA associations seemingly driven largely by CMV exposure. Assigning TCR associations to individual alleles was difficult when HLA alleles, especially DR and DQ, strongly co-occurred. The sequencing pipeline was judged likely to have produced a cluster of highly shared sequence variants as a technical artifact. V-gene and J-gene trimming of TCR beta chains was associated with a missense DCLRE1C variant in a later genetic analysis, and the association was replicated in an independent cohort. Several of the top co-occurrence clusters appeared to be linked to parvovirus B19, influenza, CMV and Epstein-Barr virus, according to a later analysis. In a later analysis, HLA-associated TCR beta chains showed more clonal expansion and lower generation probabilities than non-associated chains that were equally common. According to a later genetic analysis, donors in an Asian-associated ancestry cluster had fewer N-insertions in productive TCRs than the roughly 700-donor mean. In both the original and validation cohorts, the classifier was reported to diagnose cytomegalovirus status with high specificity and sensitivity. A total of 150 or so TCR beta chains were listed by the study as associated with cytomegalovirus. In a later analysis, the rate of TCR association differed among HLA loci, with DRB1 alleles having the most associated TCRs and HLA-C alleles having the fewest. Because HLA typing was unavailable for some donors at each locus, only the typed subset was used in association tests. Linkage disequilibrium might explain the correlated functional status among segregating V segments, but an unknown experimental factor could not be ruled out.

Trimming costs V 5 bases and J 9 bases, and their ends lie 17 bases apart. CDR1 SSHAT and CDR2 FNYEAQ are derived from the germline V gene (reference sequence). The CDR3 has 14 amino acids, counting the end cysteine and phenylalanine. Only the CDR3 portion is preserved as DNA: 42 bases, with reading frame beginning at the first base. The library came from the immunoSEQ multiplex PCR assay. The multiplex PCR relied on a mix of 60 forward primers for TCR Vbeta segments and 13 reverse primers for TCR Jbeta segments. The CDR3 region of rearranged TCR beta genes was amplified from genomic DNA with a multiplex PCR assay. On the Illumina HiSeq System, the amplified TCR beta libraries were sequenced as 87-base-pair reads. The original pipeline was this. Across the 670 or so repertoires, a later analysis counted 75 million to 90 million unique TCR beta chains, 9.5 million to 12 million of which were shared by at least two donors. A nearest-neighbor algorithm error-corrected the raw reads and collapsed the reads into unique sequences, merging closely related sequences to remove PCR and sequencing errors. V, D and J gene segments were assigned by aligning CDR3 sequences to IMGT reference sequences. For a sequence to be retained, at least a six-nucleotide match to both a V gene segment and a J gene segment was required. A rearrangement was called productive if the CDR3 had no stop codons and remained in frame with V and J, and every other rearrangement was called non-productive. CDR3 was defined according to IMGT convention as the region running from the second conserved V-encoded cysteine to the conserved J-encoded phenylalanine. In an earlier analysis of roughly 610 of the donors, sequences lacking an unambiguous match to a single V gene segment were excluded. An earlier analysis of 587 of the donors classified V segments as functional when productive rearrangements were above 56.7% and as segregating when the standard deviation between donors was above 5%. A statistical classification framework was built for diagnosing cytomegalovirus status from the catalog of TCR beta chain sequences. A later analysis assigned V and J genes by comparing TCR nucleotide sequences with IMGT/GENE-DB human TR gene sequences. The TCRdist pipeline was used in a later analysis to assign CDR3 sequences and most-parsimonious VDJ recombination scenarios. In a later analysis, each TCR beta chain was defined by its CDR3 amino acid sequence together with its V-gene family, and reads without a unique V-gene family were excluded. To address suspected cross-contamination and a sequencing artifact, a later analysis removed around 600 highly shared, low-generation-probability nucleotide sequences. For each public chain, a later analysis derived a clonal expansion index from normalized ranks of inferred template counts within each repertoire. A later analysis computed generation probabilities with a VDJ recombination model fitted to out-of-frame rearrangements, and checked the results against IGoR. In a later analysis, TCR-TCR, TCR-HLA and TCR-CMV co-occurrence was scored with hypergeometric tests, and a repertoire-size bias correction was applied to TCR pairs. To estimate false discovery rates, a later analysis permuted the HLA or CMV assignments 20 times. In a later analysis, co-occurring TCRs were grouped using DBSCAN, and TCRdist sequence similarity was added for clustering within HLA-allele-positive subsets. Repertoires with fewer than 30,000 or more than 120,000 public chains, plus five repertoires with anomalous nucleotide sharing, were excluded from co-occurrence clustering. The table was pulled from immuneACCESS by TCRdb, which kept in-frame rearrangements only. Such tables lose some clones; where checked, under half of the loss comes from unresolved V genes, and the rest has no known cause. V, J and clone size are those of that table, while D and trimming were read from the DNA. Within this sample are approximately 92,000 clones, with 81% of them counted one time only. Roughly 1.1% of the sample is taken by the ten largest.

The cohort comprised more than 550 healthy bone marrow donors. At the time of sampling, every cohort member was nominally healthy, though immune exposures that went unrecorded were likely present. The donor tested CMV seropositive, placing the donor among the 289 seropositive members of the cohort. A peripheral blood sample was provided by each donor, and peripheral blood mononuclear cells were used for TCR beta sequencing. Genomic DNA was extracted from the blood cell samples with the Qiagen DNeasy Blood Extraction Kit. A note on this clone: Its target antigen remains unknown. Per-nucleotide qualities are absent, and no much larger clonotype sits a single base away.

The V and J genes are TRBV7-7 and TRBJ2-1, with TRBD2 as a weak D call on 5 bases. The TCR comes from a girl aged 2-10 years in good health and CMV-seropositive. The sequencing sample was made of PBMCs. The nucleotide sequence is given as TGTGCCAGCAGCCCTGACTACCCGGCCCGTGAGCAGTTCTTC. Its product reads: CASSPDYPAREQFF.